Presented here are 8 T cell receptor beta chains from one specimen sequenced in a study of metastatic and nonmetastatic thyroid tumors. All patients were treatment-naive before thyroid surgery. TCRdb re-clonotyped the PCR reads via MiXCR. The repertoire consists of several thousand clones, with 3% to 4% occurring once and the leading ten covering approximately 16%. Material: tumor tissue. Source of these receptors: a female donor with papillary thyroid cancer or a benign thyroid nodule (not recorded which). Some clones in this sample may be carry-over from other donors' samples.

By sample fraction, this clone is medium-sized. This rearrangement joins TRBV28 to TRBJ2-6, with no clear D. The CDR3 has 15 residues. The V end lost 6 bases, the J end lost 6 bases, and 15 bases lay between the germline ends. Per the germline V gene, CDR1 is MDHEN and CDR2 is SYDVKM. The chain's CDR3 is CASRPPGPSANVLTF. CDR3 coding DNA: TGTGCCAGCAGGCCGCCCGGCCCCTCGGCCAACGTCCTGACTTTC.

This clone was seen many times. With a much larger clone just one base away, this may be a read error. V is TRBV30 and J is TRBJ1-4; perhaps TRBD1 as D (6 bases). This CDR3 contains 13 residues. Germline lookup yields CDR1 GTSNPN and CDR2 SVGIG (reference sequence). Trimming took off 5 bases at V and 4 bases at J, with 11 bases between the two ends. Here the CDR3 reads CAWGGQFNEKLFF. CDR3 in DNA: TGTGCCTGGGGAGGACAGTTTAATGAAAAACTGTTTTTT.

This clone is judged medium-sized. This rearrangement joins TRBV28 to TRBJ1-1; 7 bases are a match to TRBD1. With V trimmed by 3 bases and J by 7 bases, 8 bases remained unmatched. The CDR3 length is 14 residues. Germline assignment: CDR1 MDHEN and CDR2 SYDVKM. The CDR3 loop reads CASSLWTGGGEAFF. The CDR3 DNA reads TGTGCCAGCAGTTTGTGGACAGGCGGGGGTGAAGCTTTCTTT.

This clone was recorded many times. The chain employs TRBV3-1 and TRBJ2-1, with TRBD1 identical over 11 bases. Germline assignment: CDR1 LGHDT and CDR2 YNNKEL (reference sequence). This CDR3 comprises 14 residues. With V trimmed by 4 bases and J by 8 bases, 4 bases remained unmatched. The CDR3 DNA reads TGTGCCAGCAGCCCCGGGACAGGGGGAGATGAGCAGTTCTTC. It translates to CASSPGTGGDEQFF.

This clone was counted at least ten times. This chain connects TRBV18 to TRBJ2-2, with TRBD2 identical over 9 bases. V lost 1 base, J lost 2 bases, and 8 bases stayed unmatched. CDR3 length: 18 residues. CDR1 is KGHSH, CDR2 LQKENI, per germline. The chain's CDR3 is CASSPRPTLAGNTGELFF. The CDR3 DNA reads TGTGCCAGCTCACCACGACCGACACTAGCGGGTAACACCGGGGAGCTGTTTTTT. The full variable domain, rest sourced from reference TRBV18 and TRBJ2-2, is NAGVMQNPRHLVRRRGQEARLRCSPMKGHSHVYWYRQLPEEGLKFMVYLQKENIIDESGMPKERFSAEFPKEGPSILRIQQVVRGDSAAYFCASSPRPTLAGNTGELFFGEGSRLTVL.

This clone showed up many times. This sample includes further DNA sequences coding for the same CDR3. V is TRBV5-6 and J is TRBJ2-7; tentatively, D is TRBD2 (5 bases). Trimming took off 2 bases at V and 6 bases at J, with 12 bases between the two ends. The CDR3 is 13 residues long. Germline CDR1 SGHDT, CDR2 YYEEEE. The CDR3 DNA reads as TGTGCCAGCAGCTTAGGCGCCGCGGGCGAGCAGTACTTC. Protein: CASSLGAAGEQYF.

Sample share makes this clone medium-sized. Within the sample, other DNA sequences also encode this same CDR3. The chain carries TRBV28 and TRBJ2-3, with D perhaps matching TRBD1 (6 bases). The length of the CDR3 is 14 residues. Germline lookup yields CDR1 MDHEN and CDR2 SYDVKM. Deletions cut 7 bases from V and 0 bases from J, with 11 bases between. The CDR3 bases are TGTGCCAGCACCCAGGGGCGAAGCACAGATACGCAGTATTTT. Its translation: CASTQGRSTDTQYF.

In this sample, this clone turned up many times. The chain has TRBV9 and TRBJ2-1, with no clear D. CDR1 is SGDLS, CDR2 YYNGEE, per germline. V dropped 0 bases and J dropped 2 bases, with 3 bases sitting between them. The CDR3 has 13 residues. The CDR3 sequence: CASSVGAYNEQFF. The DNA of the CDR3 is TGTGCCAGCAGCGTAGGTGCCTACAATGAGCAGTTCTTC.